The rows below give T cell receptor beta chains drawn from one sample of a study of blood T cell repertoires in COVID-19. The table came from immunoSEQ multiplex PCR; TCRdb's copy has only in-frame clones and leaves some out. This sample has about 260,000 clones, with more than 85% found just once. The specimen was peripheral blood. The receptors stem from a person under 35 with COVID-19, enrolled during active disease. Both conserved end residues are part of each CDR3. Fields, in order: V gene, CDR3 protein.

TRBV3-1/TRBV3-2,CASSQDPTVAHGTQYF
TRBV4-1,CASSHGQGNDGYTF
TRBV5-1,CASSLTGGDQPQHF
TRBV6-1,CASSEAGGLGSNQPQHF
TRBV9,CASSVTGAADTQYF
TRBV4-2,CASSQDSGHFFIHF
TRBV24-1,CATSDYRRLGGELFF
TRBV18,CASSPSEWNEQFF
TRBV30,CAWSVGRRETQYF
TRBV9,CASSPHRGLYEQYF
TRBV2,CASSKEVATNEKLFF
TRBV19,CASSVGTGNEQFF
TRBV29-1,CSATGGATYGYTF
TRBV23-1,CASKEEREPRTGELFF
TRBV27,CASRESGQGGEAFF
TRBV3-1/TRBV3-2,CASSQTTSGRAADTQYF
TRBV4-1,CASSQARGVDEQYF
TRBV6-6,CASSPRQLAYEQYF
TRBV7-2,CASGSNSNQPQHF
TRBV24-1,CATSDLRGREGYTF
TRBV27,CASSFGGPRYEQYF
TRBV4-1,CASSQGMDPGVKRDEQYF
TRBV20-1,CSASSGDTQYF
TRBV5-1,CASSFTRDTRYEQYF
TRBV14,CASSRLAGGSSEQFF
TRBV5-1,CASSPRQGGNEQFF
TRBV19,CASTKGGNYGYTF
TRBV6-1,CASSEALRGTEAFF
TRBV4-1,CASSQKGAYGYTF
TRBV23-1,CARGQNLNEVNTEAFF
TRBV5-1,CASSLVPRLAGGGKETQYF
TRBV14,CASSRRLAGGPSRDAEQFF
TRBV2,CASSDALAGSDTQYF
TRBV9,CASSVGGGVSSYNEQFF
TRBV5-1,CASSMTGVGATGELFF
TRBV29-1,CSVEAGEGQETQYF
TRBV7-9,CASSLALAGSSYEQYF
TRBV27,CASSLLHGGAYEKLFF
TRBV6-6,CASSGGQGETSPLHF
TRBV5-1,CASSAGRGRETQYF
TRBV6-5,CASSKTGVRQPQHF
TRBV28,CASSLSTDIRTGELFF
TRBV6-5,CASSRGQGAGEQYF
TRBV19,CASSIVRSRVYEQYF
TRBV27,CASSLGLAGARETQYF
TRBV6-2/TRBV6-3,CASSSGTAVRPQHF
TRBV9,CASSATSQPTEQYF
TRBV6-6,CASSYPERQETQYF
TRBV6-1,CASSVTFLTSGRGSYEQYF